These T cell receptor beta chains were read from a single sample in a study of tumor-infiltrating lymphocytes in primary liver carcinoma. One entry per CDR3 protein, called by TCRdb with MiXCR from the multiplex PCR reads. Among tens of thousands of distinct CDR3 sequences listed, over 70% were seen once. Material for sequencing was liver tumor tissue from sampling region 2. These receptors were collected from a man aged 40-55 years with primary liver carcinoma and hepatitis B virus infection. CDR3s include the opening cysteine and the closing phenylalanine or tryptophan. The D gene is left open where the match is weak. Not all rows give a size; the values are once, few, many and, for expanded clones, a class.

.,TRBV6-6,TRBJ2-2,.,CACSFSPTWELFF,TGTGCCTGCAGTTTCTCCCCAACCTGGGAGCTGTTTTTT
.,TRBV11-3,TRBJ2-3,TRBD2,CASSLGTIGSQTDTQYF,TGTGCCAGCAGCCTTGGGACTATCGGGAGTCAGACAGATACACAGTATTTT
.,TRBV5-4,TRBJ2-2,.,CASSLDTGELFF,TGTGCCAGCAGCCTTGACACCGGGGAACTGTTTTTT
once,TRBV5-6,TRBJ1-5,.,CVSNLVDQAQHF,TGTGTCAGCAACTTGGTAGATCAGGCCCAGCATTTT
.,TRBV5-1,TRBJ2-5,TRBD1,CANSHDRVGQETQYF,TGCGCCAATAGCCACGACAGGGTTGGCCAAGAGACCCAGTACTTC
many,TRBV6-2/TRBV6-3,TRBJ2-5,.,CASSYDAEEDQETQYF,TGTGCCAGCAGTTACGATGCGGAAGAAGACCAAGAGACCCAGTACTTC
.,TRBV7-8,TRBJ2-3,TRBD1,CASNSTGAGYSDTQYF,TGTGCCAGCAACTCAACAGGGGCAGGATATTCGGATACGCAGTATTTT
.,TRBV30,TRBJ2-6,.,CAWSVGAGSGANALTF,TGTGCCTGGAGTGTAGGAGCAGGGTCTGGGGCCAACGCCCTGACTTTC
.,TRBV11-2,TRBJ2-5,TRBD2,CASSPSSMQGTGREIKYF,TGTGCCAGCAGCCCTAGCTCAATGCAGGGTACTGGGCGGGAGATCAAGTACTTC
.,TRBV6-6,TRBJ1-2,.,CTSNRGMGTQYGYTF,TGTACCAGCAATCGTGGAATGGGCACTCAGTACGGCTACACCTTC
.,TRBV28,TRBJ1-3,.,CASSVAGRAGNTIYF,TGTGCCAGCAGTGTTGCGGGCAGGGCTGGAAACACCATATATTTT
.,TRBV11-2,TRBJ1-2,TRBD1,CASSRSSGIGGAGDGYTF,TGTGCCAGCAGTCGGTCCTCCGGGATAGGGGGCGCTGGGGATGGCTACACCTTC
.,TRBV6-5,TRBJ2-1,TRBD2,CANSRLADYNKQFF,TGCGCCAACAGTCGACTAGCGGATTACAATAAGCAGTTCTTC
.,TRBV29-1,TRBJ2-5,.,CRGMDSGEAQYF,TGCAGGGGTATGGACAGTGGAGAGGCCCAGTATTTC
many,TRBV20-1,TRBJ2-1,TRBD2,CSARTSGGLSSYNEQFF,TGCAGTGCTAGGACTAGCGGGGGCCTGAGCTCCTACAATGAGCAGTTCTTC
.,TRBV6-2/TRBV6-3,TRBJ1-1,.,CASRRSYIWRCTEAFF,TGTGCCAGCAGAAGATCCTATATATGGAGGTGCACTGAAGCTTTCTTT